This is a list of T cell receptor beta chains from one sample in a study of cytomegalovirus exposure and HLA in healthy donors. Sequenced by immunoSEQ multiplex PCR; TCRdb stores in-frame clones only, minus some. The sample has tens of thousands of clones, around 94% seen once; the top ten hold about 0.63%. Sequenced sample: PBMCs. The receptors here all came from a woman aged 18-30 years in good health and CMV-seronegative. The CDR3 runs from the conserved cysteine through the conserved F or W. The D gene is left open where the match is weak. A clone size is listed for some rows: how often the clone was seen (once, few, many), or a class if it is expanded.

j_call	clone_size	d_call	v_call	cdr3_aa	cdr3_nt
TRBJ1-6	.	.	TRBV5-1	CASSPGGTFPDSPLHF	TGCGCCAGCAGCCCGGGGGGCACTTTCCCAGATTCACCCCTCCACTTT
TRBJ2-4	.	.	TRBV10-3	CAIRLRVGDIQYF	TGTGCCATCCGACTCAGGGTAGGGGACATTCAGTACTTC
TRBJ1-5	.	.	TRBV7-9	CASSLDLPNQPQHF	TGTGCCAGCAGCTTAGATCTCCCCAATCAGCCCCAGCATTTT
TRBJ2-7	.	TRBD2	TRBV6-1	CASSKGTNTLGYEQYF	TGTGCCAGCAGTAAAGGGACTAACACATTAGGCTACGAGCAGTACTTC
TRBJ2-1	.	TRBD2	TRBV19	CASRSPERGDEQFF	TGTGCCAGTAGGTCCCCGGAGCGGGGAGACGAGCAGTTCTTC
TRBJ2-7	.	TRBD1	TRBV28	CASSLLRGTGGPYEQYF	TGTGCCAGCAGTTTATTGAGGGGGACAGGGGGCCCCTACGAGCAGTACTTC
TRBJ2-7	.	.	TRBV2	CAGSMGGSYYEQYF	TGTGCCGGAAGCATGGGAGGAAGTTACTACGAGCAGTACTTC
TRBJ2-2	.	TRBD2	TRBV2	CASSLLAGNTGELFF	TGTGCCAGCAGTTTACTAGCGGGTAACACCGGGGAGCTGTTTTTT
TRBJ2-1	.	.	TRBV14	CASSQVRLEQFF	TGTGCCAGCAGCCAAGTTCGTCTTGAGCAGTTCTTC
TRBJ2-5	once	.	TRBV29-1	CSVEGRGQAETQYF	TGCAGCGTTGAAGGGAGGGGGCAAGCGGAGACCCAGTACTTC
TRBJ2-2	.	.	TRBV27	CASSLSIAKSTGELFF	TGTGCCAGCAGTTTATCGATCGCTAAGAGCACCGGGGAGCTGTTTTTT
TRBJ2-2	.	.	TRBV19	CASSRTDNVATGELFF	TGTGCCAGTAGTAGGACAGACAATGTGGCCACCGGGGAGCTGTTTTTT
TRBJ1-6	.	.	TRBV5-4	CASRTSGGNSPLHF	TGTGCCAGCCGGACGAGCGGAGGTAATTCACCCCTCCACTTT
TRBJ1-4	.	.	TRBV5-6	CASSLGEGEKLFF	TGTGCCAGCAGCTTGGGGGAGGGTGAAAAACTGTTTTTT
TRBJ1-2	.	.	TRBV4-2	CASSTRRTVISYGYTF	TGTGCCAGCAGCACACGGCGGACAGTTATATCCTATGGCTACACCTTC
TRBJ1-5	.	.	TRBV5-1	CASSPDGTSYQPQHF	TGCGCCAGCAGCCCGGACGGGACAAGTTATCAGCCCCAGCATTTT
TRBJ2-3	.	TRBD2	TRBV6-6	CASRSLAGGLPDTQYF	TGTGCCAGCAGATCTCTAGCGGGGGGGCTTCCGGATACGCAGTATTTT
TRBJ1-2	.	.	TRBV30	CAWSVAGPGYTF	TGTGCCTGGAGTGTAGCAGGGCCGGGCTACACCTTC
TRBJ1-2	.	TRBD1	TRBV18	CASSPLQQGSGYTF	TGTGCCAGCTCACCACTTCAACAGGGGAGCGGCTACACCTTC
TRBJ2-7	.	TRBD2	TRBV18	CASSREGPEQYF	TGTGCCAGCTCCAGGGAGGGTCCCGAGCAGTACTTC